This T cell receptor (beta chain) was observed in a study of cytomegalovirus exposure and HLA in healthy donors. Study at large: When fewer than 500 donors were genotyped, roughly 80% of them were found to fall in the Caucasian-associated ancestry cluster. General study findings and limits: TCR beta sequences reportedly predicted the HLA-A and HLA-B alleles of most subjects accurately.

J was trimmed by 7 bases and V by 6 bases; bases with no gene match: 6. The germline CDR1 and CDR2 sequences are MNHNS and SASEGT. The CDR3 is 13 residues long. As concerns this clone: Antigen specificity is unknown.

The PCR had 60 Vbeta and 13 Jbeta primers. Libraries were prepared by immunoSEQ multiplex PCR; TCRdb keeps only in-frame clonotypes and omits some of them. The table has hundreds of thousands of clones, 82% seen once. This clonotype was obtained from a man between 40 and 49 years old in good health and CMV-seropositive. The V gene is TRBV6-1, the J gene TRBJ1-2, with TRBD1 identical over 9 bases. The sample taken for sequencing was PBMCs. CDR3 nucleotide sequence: TGTGCCAGCAGACAAGGGACAGGGCCTGGCTACACCTTC. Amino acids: CASRQGTGPGYTF.